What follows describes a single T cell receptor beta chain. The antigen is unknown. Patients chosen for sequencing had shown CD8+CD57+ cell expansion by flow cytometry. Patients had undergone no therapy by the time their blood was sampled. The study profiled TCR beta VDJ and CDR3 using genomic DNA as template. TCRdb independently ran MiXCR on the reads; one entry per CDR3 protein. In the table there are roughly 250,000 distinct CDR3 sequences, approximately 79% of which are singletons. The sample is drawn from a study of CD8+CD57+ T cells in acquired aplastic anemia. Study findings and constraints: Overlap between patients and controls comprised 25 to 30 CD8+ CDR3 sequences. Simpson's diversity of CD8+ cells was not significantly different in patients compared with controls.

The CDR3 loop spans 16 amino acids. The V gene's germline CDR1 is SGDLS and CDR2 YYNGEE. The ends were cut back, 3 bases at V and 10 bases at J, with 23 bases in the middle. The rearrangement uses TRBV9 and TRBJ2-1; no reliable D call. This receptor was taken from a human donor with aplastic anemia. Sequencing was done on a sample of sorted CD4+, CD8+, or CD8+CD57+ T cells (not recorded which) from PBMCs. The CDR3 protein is CASSEGGASCQPEQFF. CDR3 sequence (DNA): TGTGCCAGCAGCGAGGGCGGCGCCTCCTGTCAGCCAGAGCAGTTCTTC.